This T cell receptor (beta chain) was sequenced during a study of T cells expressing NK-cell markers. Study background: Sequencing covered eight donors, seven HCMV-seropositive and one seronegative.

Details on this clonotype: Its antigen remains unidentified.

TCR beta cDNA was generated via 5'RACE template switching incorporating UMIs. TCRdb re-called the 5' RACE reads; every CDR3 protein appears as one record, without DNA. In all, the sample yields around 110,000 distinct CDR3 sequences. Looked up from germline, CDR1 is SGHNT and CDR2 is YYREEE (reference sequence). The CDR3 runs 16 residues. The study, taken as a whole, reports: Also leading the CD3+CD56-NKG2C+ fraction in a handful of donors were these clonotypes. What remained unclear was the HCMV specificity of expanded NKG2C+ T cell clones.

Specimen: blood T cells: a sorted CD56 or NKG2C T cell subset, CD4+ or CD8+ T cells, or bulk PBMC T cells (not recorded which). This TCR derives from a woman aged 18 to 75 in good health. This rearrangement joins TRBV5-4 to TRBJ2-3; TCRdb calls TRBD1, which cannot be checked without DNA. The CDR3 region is CASSLGGTGGTDTQYF.